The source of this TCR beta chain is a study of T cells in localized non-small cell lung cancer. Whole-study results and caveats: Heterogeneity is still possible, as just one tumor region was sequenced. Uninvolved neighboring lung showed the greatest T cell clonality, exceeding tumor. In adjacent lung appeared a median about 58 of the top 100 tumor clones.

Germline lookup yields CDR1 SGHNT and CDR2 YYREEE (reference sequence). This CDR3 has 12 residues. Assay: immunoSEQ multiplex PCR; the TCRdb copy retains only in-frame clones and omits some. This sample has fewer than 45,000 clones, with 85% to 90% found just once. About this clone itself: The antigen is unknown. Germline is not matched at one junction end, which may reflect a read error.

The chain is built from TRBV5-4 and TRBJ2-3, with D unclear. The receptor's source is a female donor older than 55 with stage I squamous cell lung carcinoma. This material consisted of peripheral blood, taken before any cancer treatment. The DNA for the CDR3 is TGCGCCAGCAGCCAAGAGTCAGATACGCAGTATTTT. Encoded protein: CASSQESDTQYF.